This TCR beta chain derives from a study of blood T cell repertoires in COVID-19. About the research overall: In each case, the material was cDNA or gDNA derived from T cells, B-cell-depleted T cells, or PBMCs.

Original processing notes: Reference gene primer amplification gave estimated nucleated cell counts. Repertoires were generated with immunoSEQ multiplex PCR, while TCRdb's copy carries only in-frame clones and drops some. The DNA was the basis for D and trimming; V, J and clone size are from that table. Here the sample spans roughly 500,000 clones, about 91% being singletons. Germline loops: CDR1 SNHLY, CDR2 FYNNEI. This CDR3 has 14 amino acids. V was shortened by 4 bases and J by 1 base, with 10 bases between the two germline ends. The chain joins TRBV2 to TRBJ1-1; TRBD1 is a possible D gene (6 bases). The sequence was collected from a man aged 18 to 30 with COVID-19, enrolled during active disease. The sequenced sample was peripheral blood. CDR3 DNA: TGTGCCAGCAGTGTCCAGGGGCCGAACACTGAAGCTTTCTTT. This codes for CASSVQGPNTEAFF.